This T cell receptor beta chain was documented in a study of blood T cell repertoires in COVID-19. CDR3 length: 14 amino acids. Germline CDR1 LNHDA, CDR2 SQIVND (reference sequence). With 4 bases clipped from V and 8 bases from J, the junction kept 5 bases outside the gene matches. In the authors' methods: Reference gene primer amplification gave nucleated cell count estimates. The repertoire was sequenced with immunoSEQ multiplex PCR; TCRdb's copy has only in-frame clones and lacks some. The D gene and trimming were derived from the DNA, and the V and J assignments and clone size from that table. Of some 170,000 clones listed, 87% were seen once; the top ten hold roughly 1.5%.

The chain recombines TRBV19 with TRBJ1-4; 9 bases are shared with TRBD1. Sequencing used peripheral blood. This TCR came from a woman aged 50 to 60 with acute or convalescent COVID-19. Here the CDR3 DNA reads TGTGCCAGTAGTACGACAGGGGGGATGGAAAAACTGTTTTTT. Protein: CASSTTGGMEKLFF.